The clone carrying this T cell receptor beta chain was seen a single time. This record belongs to a study of blood T cell repertoires in COVID-19. About the study: Researchers got acute and convalescent COVID-19 samples from the United States, Italy and Spain.

CDR3 size: 16 residues. J was trimmed by 2 bases and V by 3 bases; bases with no gene match: 4. CDR1 is SGHTA and CDR2 is FQGNSA in the germline V gene. Original data processing: Reference gene primer amplification yielded estimated nucleated cell counts. Only in-frame clones appear in the TCRdb table, and some are missing; sequencing was by immunoSEQ multiplex PCR. From that table come the V and J calls and clone size; the DNA was used to work out D and trimming. The repertoire holds about 130,000 clones, about 88% seen once, with about 1.2% in the top ten. Sequencing was carried out using peripheral blood. This receptor was obtained from a woman aged 80 or over with acute or convalescent COVID-19. The rearrangement joins TRBV7-2 to TRBJ2-3, with 11 bases identical to TRBD2. In DNA, the CDR3 is TGTGCCAGCAGCTTCCGGACTAGCGGGTTCACAGATACGCAGTATTTT. Encoded protein: CASSFRTSGFTDTQYF.